The 16 T cell receptor beta chains below come from one sample, sequenced in a study of T cell repertoires in cytomegalovirus infection. TCRdb analysed the reads with MiXCR anew, one entry per CDR3 protein. The sample includes 350,000 to 550,000 distinct CDR3 sequences, approximately 31% of them seen just once. Sequenced: PBMCs. All receptors come from a human donor in good health (CMV status not recorded). Some clones in this sample may be carry-over from other donors' samples.

This clonotype appeared a few times. J is TRBJ2-3 and V is TRBV29-1; 11 bases map to TRBD1. The germline V gene has CDR1 SQVTM and CDR2 ANQGSEA. With V trimmed by 7 bases and J by 3 bases, 6 bases remained unmatched. This CDR3 is built from 14 residues. The DNA for the CDR3 is TGCAGCGGGAGGACAGGGGGCTGGACAGATACGCAGTATTTT. The encoded protein is CSGRTGGWTDTQYF.

This clonotype has more than one count but fewer than ten. The rearrangement joins TRBV3-1 to TRBJ1-3; tentative D call: TRBD1 (6 bases). The CDR3 consists of 14 residues. Trimming cost V 3 bases and J 3 bases, with 9 bases left between them. From germline, CDR1 is LGHDT and CDR2 YNNKEL (reference sequence). The CDR3 loop is CASSQSGVGNTIYF. The CDR3 bases are TGTGCCAGCAGCCAGTCAGGGGTTGGAAACACCATATATTTT. Full variable domain (outside the CDR3, taken from reference TRBV3-1 and TRBJ1-3): DTAVSQTPKYLVTQMGNDKSIKCEQNLGHDTMYWYKQDSKKFLKIMFSYNNKELIINETVPNRFSPKSPDKAHLNLHINSLELGDSAVYFCASSQSGVGNTIYFGEGSWLTVV.

This clonotype occurred a few times. V gene TRBV2 combines with J gene TRBJ2-1, with no clear D. CDR3 length equals 15 residues. Trimming removed 4 bases from V and 0 bases from J, with 10 bases in between. The germline CDR1 and CDR2 sequences are SNHLY and FYNNEI. CDR3 nucleotide sequence: TGTGCCAGCAGTGGGACCCATAGCTCCTACAATGAGCAGTTCTTC. Protein: CASSGTHSSYNEQFF.

This clonotype was found a few times. The rearrangement links TRBV18 to TRBJ2-7; 8 nucleotides align to TRBD2. CDR3 length equals 15 residues. Germline CDR1 is KGHSH and CDR2 is LQKENI. Losses at the gene ends were 3 bases for V and 3 bases for J; bases not matched to a gene: 7. The CDR3 DNA follows: TGTGCCAGCTCACCCCTCGGGGGGGTAATCTACGAGCAGTACTTC. It specifies CASSPLGGVIYEQYF.

The chain has TRBV2 and TRBJ2-3, with no clear D. The CDR3 loop spans 13 amino acids. Germline V gives CDR1 SNHLY, CDR2 FYNNEI. Trimming removed 6 bases at V and 2 bases at J, with 9 bases between. CDR3 in DNA: TGTGCCAGCAGATGGCGTTCCACAGATACGCAGTATTTT. Its protein is CASRWRSTDTQYF. Full variable domain (rest looked up from reference TRBV2 and TRBJ2-3): EPEVTQTPSHQVTQMGQEVILRCVPISNHLYFYWYRQILGQKVEFLVSFYNNEISEKSEIFDDQFSVERPDGSNFTLKIRSTKLEDSAMYFCASRWRSTDTQYFGPGTRLTVL.

This clonotype has a count of ten or more. The chain uses TRBV12-3 or TRBV12-4 and TRBJ2-2; D remains unclear. The CDR3 totals 15 residues. V was clipped by 3 bases and J by 3 bases, with 11 bases between them. The CDR3 spells CASSLGRMDTGELFF. In DNA, the CDR3 is TGTGCCAGCAGTTTGGGCAGAATGGACACCGGGGAGCTGTTTTTT.

This clonotype has at least ten counts. The V gene is TRBV7-2, the J gene TRBJ1-1; D not resolved. This CDR3 contains 12 residues. The V end lost 5 bases, the J end lost 4 bases, and 8 bases lay between the germline ends. Germline lookup yields CDR1 SGHTA and CDR2 FQGNSA. The CDR3 coding sequence is TGTGCCAGCAGCCGTGCCCCCACTGAAGCTTTCTTT. Amino acids: CASSRAPTEAFF.

The chain combines TRBV20-1 with TRBJ1-5; D might be TRBD1 (5 bases). This CDR3 contains 13 residues. CDR1 and CDR2 from the germline V gene are DFQATT and SNEGSKA (reference sequence). Trimming shortened V by 5 bases and J by 4 bases, and 12 bases separated the two germline ends. CDR3 sequence: CSAPDSLNQPQHF. The CDR3 DNA is TGCAGTGCTCCAGACAGCCTAAATCAGCCCCAGCATTTT.

This rearrangement joins TRBV12-3 or TRBV12-4 to TRBJ1-5; D gene ambiguous. Trimming shortened V by 5 bases and J by 7 bases, and 15 bases separated the two germline ends. This CDR3 is 14 amino acids long. The CDR3 is CASSPERWLQPQHF. The DNA of the CDR3 is TGTGCCAGCAGTCCGGAGAGATGGCTGCAGCCCCAGCATTTT.

The chain joins TRBV10-3 to TRBJ1-3; the D gene is possibly TRBD1 (5 bases). Between the trimmed V and J ends, which lost 0 bases and 2 bases, there was a span of 14 bases. Germline lookup yields CDR1 ENHRY and CDR2 SYGVKD. The length of the CDR3 is 17 residues. The CDR3, as DNA: TGTGCCATCAGTGAGTCGCTTCAGGGCAACACTGGAAACACCATATATTTT. Its protein is CAISESLQGNTGNTIYF.

V and J are TRBV7-2 and TRBJ2-7; 13 nucleotides align to TRBD2. Germline-derived CDR1 and CDR2 are SGHTA and FQGNSA. V lost 5 bases, J lost 0 bases, and 7 bases stayed unmatched. CDR3 length: 17 residues. CDR3 in DNA: TGTGCCAGCAGCACGGGACTAGCGGGGCGACCCTCCTACGAGCAGTACTTC. Protein: CASSTGLAGRPSYEQYF. Full variable domain (missing parts from reference TRBV7-2 and TRBJ2-7): GAGVSQSPSNKVTEKGKDVELRCDPISGHTALYWYRQSLGQGLEFLIYFQGNSAPDKSGLPSDRFSAERTGGSVSTLTIQRTQQEDSAVYLCASSTGLAGRPSYEQYFGPGTRLTVT.

This clonotype was counted many times. The chain combines TRBV7-2 with TRBJ1-6; D uncertain. In germline, CDR1 is SGHTA, CDR2 FQGNSA. V lost 3 bases to trimming and J lost 5 bases, with 20 bases between them. CDR3 length: 18 residues. The CDR3, as DNA: TGTGCCAGCAGCTTTCTGTTGGGATGGCACGGAGATAATTCACCCCTCCACTTT. This gives the protein CASSFLLGWHGDNSPLHF. Using reference TRBV7-2 and TRBJ1-6 for the parts outside the CDR3, the full variable domain is GAGVSQSPSNKVTEKGKDVELRCDPISGHTALYWYRQSLGQGLEFLIYFQGNSAPDKSGLPSDRFSAERTGGSVSTLTIQRTQQEDSAVYLCASSFLLGWHGDNSPLHFGNGTRLTVT.

This clonotype was observed at least ten times. V gene TRBV7-2 combines with J gene TRBJ2-3; possible D gene TRBD2, 6 bases. CDR3 length: 16 amino acids. Germline CDR1 and CDR2: SGHTA and FQGNSA. Trimming removed 2 bases from V and 0 bases from J, with 12 bases in between. The CDR3 bases are TGTGCCAGCAGCTTAAGGATGGGGGGAAGCACAGATACGCAGTATTTT. The encoded protein is CASSLRMGGSTDTQYF.

There are a few counts of this clonotype. The chain uses TRBV11-2 and TRBJ2-7; D unresolved. The germline CDR1 and CDR2 sequences are SGHAT and FQNNGV. This CDR3 spans 13 amino acids. Trimming cost V 4 bases and J 4 bases, with 11 bases left between them. CDR3 sequence: CASSSAKPYEQYF. The CDR3 nucleotides read TGTGCCAGCAGCTCAGCCAAGCCTTACGAGCAGTACTTC.

The J gene is TRBJ2-1, the V gene TRBV6-5; the match to TRBD1 covers 8 bases. After removal of 2 bases from V and 4 bases from J, the junction contained 4 bases not matched to a gene. Germline V CDR1 and CDR2: MNHEY, SVGAGI. CDR3 size: 15 residues. The CDR3 DNA is TGTGCCAGCAGTTACGACAGGGGCAGGTACAATGAGCAGTTCTTC. It yields the protein CASSYDRGRYNEQFF.

V and J are TRBV28 and TRBJ1-1; D ambiguous. The ends were cut back, 6 bases at V and 1 base at J, with 9 bases in the middle. This CDR3 is built from 13 residues. CDR1 and CDR2 from the germline V gene are MDHEN and SYDVKM. CDR3 loop: CASSPAANTEAFF. CDR3 coding DNA: TGTGCCAGCAGCCCCGCCGCGAACACTGAAGCTTTCTTT.